This T cell receptor (beta chain) was sequenced for a study of PD-L1 blockade in urothelial cancer. As to time point: pretreatment peripheral blood. Regarding the study as a whole: Enhanced expansion of tumor-associated blood clones at 3 weeks characterized durable-benefit patients.

V lost 3 bases and J 3 bases, leaving 12 bases between the germline ends. Per germline, CDR1 SGHNT and CDR2 YENEEA. There are 15 residues in the CDR3. Concerning this clone: Its antigen is not known.

Each PCR received spiked synthetic TCR analog templates. Data came from immunoSEQ multiplex PCR; TCRdb stores just in-frame clones and leaves some out. The sample lists under 80,000 clones, roughly four fifths occurring once. This sequence joins TRBV11-3 and TRBJ2-1; D possibly corresponds to TRBD2 (7 bases). This receptor was obtained from a man in his sixties or seventies with urothelial cancer. The sequences come from PBMCs, collected around atezolizumab (anti-PD-L1) treatment. The CDR3 loop is CASSFRGGLYNEQFF. The CDR3 nucleotides are TGTGCCAGCAGCTTTCGCGGGGGCCTCTACAATGAGCAGTTCTTC.